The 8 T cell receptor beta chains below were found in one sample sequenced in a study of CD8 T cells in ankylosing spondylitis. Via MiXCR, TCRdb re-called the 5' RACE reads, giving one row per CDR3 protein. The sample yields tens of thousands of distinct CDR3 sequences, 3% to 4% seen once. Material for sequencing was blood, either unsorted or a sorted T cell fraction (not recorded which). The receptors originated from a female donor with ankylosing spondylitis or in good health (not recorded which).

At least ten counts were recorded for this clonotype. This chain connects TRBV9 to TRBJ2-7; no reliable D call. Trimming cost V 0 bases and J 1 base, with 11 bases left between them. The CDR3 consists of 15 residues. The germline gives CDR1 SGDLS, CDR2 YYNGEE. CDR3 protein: CASSVDPLPSYEQYF. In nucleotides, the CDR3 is TGTGCCAGCAGCGTAGACCCCCTGCCTTCCTACGAGCAGTACTTC.

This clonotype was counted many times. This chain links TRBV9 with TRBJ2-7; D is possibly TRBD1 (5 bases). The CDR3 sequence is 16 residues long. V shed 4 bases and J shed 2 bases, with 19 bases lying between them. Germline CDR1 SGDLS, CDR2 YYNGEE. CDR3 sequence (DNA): TGTGCCAGCAGCCCTCCCGACAGTTCCCTCACCTACGAGCAGTACTTC. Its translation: CASSPPDSSLTYEQYF.

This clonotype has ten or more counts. Written as DNA, the CDR3 is TGTGCCAGCAGCGTCGGACAGGACAGCTCCTACGAGCAGTACTTC. Residues: CASSVGQDSSYEQYF. This chain uses TRBV9 with TRBJ2-7; TRBD1 aligns across 7 bases. The CDR3 length is 15 residues. Trimming cost V 2 bases and J 0 bases; bases outside gene matches: 5. Germline V gene lookup returns CDR1 SGDLS and CDR2 YYNGEE.

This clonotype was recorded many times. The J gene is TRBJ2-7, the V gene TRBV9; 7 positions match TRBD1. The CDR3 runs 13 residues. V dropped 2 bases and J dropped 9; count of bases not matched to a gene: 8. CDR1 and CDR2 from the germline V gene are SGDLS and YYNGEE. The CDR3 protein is CASSVLAGGVQYF. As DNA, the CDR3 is TGTGCCAGCAGCGTCCTGGCAGGGGGAGTGCAGTACTTC.

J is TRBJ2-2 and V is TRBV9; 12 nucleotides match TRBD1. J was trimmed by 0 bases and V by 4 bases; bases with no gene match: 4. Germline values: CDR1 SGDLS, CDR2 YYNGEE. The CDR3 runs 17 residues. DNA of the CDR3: TGTGCCAGCAGCTCCCGGGACAGGGGGCCGAACACCGGGGAGCTGTTTTTT. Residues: CASSSRDRGPNTGELFF.

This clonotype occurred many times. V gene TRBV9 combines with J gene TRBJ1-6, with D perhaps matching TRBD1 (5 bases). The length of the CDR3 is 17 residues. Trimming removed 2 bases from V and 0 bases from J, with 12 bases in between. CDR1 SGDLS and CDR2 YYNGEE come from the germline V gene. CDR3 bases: TGTGCCAGCAGCGTGGGACTACTGGGCTCCTATAATTCACCCCTCCACTTT. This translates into CASSVGLLGSYNSPLHF.

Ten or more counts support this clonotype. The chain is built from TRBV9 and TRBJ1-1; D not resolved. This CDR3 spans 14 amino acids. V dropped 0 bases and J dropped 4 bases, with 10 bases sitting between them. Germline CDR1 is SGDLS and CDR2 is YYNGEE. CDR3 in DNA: TGTGCCAGCAGCGTAGATCGCGGTGCCACTGAAGCTTTCTTT. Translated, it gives CASSVDRGATEAFF.

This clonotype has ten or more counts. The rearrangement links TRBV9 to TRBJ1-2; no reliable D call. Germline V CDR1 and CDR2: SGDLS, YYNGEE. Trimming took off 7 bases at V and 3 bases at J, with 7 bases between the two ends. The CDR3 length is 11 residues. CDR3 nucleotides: TGTGCCAGCGGGAGGGACTATGGCTACACCTTC. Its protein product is CASGRDYGYTF.